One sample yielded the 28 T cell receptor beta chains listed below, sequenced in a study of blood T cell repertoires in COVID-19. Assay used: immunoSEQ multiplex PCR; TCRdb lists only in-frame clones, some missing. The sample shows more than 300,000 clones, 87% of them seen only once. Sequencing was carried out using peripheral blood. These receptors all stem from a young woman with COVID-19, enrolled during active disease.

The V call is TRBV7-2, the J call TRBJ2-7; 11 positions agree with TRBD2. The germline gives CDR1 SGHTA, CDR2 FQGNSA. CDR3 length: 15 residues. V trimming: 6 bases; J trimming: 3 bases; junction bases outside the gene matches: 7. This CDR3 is CASRELAGDLYEQYF. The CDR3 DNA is TGTGCCAGCAGGGAACTAGCGGGAGATCTCTACGAGCAGTACTTC.

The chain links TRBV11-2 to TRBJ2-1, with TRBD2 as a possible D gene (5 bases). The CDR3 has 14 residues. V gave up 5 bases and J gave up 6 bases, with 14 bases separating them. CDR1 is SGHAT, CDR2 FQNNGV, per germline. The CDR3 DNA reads TGTGCCAGCAGCGCCCGCGGGCTCGGCAATGAGCAGTTCTTC. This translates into CASSARGLGNEQFF.

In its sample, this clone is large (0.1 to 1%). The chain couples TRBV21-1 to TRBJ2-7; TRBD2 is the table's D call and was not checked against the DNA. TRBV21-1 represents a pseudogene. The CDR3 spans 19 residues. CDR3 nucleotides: TGTGCCAGCAGCAAAGGCGACACTAGCGGGCTACGAAGCTCCTACGAGCAGTACTTC. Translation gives CASSKGDTSGLRSSYEQYF.

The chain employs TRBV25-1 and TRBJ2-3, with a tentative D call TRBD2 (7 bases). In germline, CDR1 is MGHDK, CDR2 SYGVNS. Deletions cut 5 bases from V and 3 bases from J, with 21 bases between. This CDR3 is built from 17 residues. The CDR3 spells CASSFSRGEGPTDTQYF. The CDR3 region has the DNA TGTGCCAGCAGTTTTTCTAGGGGGGAGGGCCCGACAGATACGCAGTATTTT. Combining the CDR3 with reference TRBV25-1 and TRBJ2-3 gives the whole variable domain EADIYQTPRYLVIGTGKKITLECSQTMGHDKMYWYQQDPGMELHLIHYSYGVNSTEKGDLSSESTVSRIRTEHFPLTLESARPSHTSQYLCASSFSRGEGPTDTQYFGPGTRLTVL.

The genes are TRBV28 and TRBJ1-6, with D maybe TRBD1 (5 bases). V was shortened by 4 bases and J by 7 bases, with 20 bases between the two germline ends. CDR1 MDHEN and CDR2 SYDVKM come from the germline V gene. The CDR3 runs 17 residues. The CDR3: CASSSPWGDLQNSPLHF. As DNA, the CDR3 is TGTGCCAGCAGTTCGCCTTGGGGGGATTTACAGAATTCACCCCTCCACTTT.

DNA of the CDR3: TGCGCCAGCAGCCTACTAGCGCCCACCGGGGAGCTGTTTTTT. This sequence encodes CASSLLAPTGELFF. This chain uses TRBV10-1 with TRBJ2-2, with 7 bases lining up with TRBD2. Trimming took 6 bases from V and 4 from J; bases not matched to a gene: 5. The CDR3 runs to 14 residues. Germline V lookup: CDR1 WNHNN, CDR2 SYGVQD (reference sequence).

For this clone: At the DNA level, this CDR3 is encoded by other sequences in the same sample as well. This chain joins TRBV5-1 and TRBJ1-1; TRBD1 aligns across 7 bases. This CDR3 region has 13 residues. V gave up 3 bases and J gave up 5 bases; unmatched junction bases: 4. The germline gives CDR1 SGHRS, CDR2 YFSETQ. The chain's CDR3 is CASSSQGNTEAFF. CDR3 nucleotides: TGCGCCAGCAGCTCACAGGGGAATACTGAAGCTTTCTTT.

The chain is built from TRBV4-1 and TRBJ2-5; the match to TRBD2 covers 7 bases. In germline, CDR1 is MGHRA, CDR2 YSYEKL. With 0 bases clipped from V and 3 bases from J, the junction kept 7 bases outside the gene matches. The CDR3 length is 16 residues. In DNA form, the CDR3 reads TGCGCCAGCAGCCAAGAGGAGGGACTATTGAAAGAGACCCAGTACTTC. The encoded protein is CASSQEEGLLKETQYF.

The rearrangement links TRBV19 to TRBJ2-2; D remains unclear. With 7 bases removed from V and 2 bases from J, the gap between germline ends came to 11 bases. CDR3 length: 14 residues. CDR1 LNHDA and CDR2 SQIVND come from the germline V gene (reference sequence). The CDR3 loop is CASINGGNTGELFF. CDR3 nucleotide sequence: TGTGCCAGTATCAACGGCGGCAACACCGGGGAGCTGTTTTTT.

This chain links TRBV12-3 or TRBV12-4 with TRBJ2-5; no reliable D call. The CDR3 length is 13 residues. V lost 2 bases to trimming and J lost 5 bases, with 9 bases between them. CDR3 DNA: TGTGCCAGCAGTTTAATTCCTCGGGAGACCCAGTACTTC. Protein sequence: CASSLIPRETQYF.

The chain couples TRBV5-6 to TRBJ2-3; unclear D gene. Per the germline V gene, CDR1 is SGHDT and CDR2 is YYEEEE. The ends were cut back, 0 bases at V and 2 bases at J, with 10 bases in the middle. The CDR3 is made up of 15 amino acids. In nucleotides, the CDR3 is TGTGCCAGCAGCTTGGCTGCAGATCCCACAGATACGCAGTATTTT. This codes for CASSLAADPTDTQYF.

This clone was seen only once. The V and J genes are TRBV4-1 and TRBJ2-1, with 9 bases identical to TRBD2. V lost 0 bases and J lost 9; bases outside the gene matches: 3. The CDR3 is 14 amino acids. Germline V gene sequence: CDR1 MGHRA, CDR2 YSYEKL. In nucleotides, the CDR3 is TGCGCCAGCAGCCAAGACGGGACTAGCCCTGAGCAGTTCTTC. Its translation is CASSQDGTSPEQFF.

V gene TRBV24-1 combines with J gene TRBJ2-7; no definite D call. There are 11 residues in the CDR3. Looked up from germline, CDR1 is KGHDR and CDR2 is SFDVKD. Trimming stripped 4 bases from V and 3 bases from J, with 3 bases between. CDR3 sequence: CATSDGYEQYF. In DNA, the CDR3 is TGTGCCACCAGTGACGGCTACGAGCAGTACTTC.

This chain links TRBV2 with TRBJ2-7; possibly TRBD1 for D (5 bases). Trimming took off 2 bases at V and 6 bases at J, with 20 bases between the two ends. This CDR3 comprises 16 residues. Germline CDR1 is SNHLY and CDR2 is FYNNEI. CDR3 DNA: TGTGCCAGCAGTGAACAGGCAGGGCCGCCACTGGGCGAGCAGTACTTC. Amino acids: CASSEQAGPPLGEQYF.

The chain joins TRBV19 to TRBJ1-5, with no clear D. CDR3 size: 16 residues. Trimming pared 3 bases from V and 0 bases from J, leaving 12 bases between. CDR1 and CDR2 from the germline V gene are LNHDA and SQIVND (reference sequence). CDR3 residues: CASSILGGNSNQPQHF. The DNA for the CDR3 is TGTGCCAGTAGTATCTTGGGAGGAAATAGCAATCAGCCCCAGCATTTT.

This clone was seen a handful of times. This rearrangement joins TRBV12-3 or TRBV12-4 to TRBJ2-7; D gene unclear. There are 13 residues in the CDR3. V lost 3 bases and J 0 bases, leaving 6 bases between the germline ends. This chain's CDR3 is CASSFPNSYEQYF. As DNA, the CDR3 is TGTGCCAGCAGTTTCCCTAACTCCTACGAGCAGTACTTC.

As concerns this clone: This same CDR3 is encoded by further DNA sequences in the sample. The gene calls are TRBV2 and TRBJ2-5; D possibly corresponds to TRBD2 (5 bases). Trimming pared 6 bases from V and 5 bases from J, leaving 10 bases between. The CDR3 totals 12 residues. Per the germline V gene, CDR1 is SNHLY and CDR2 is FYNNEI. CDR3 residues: CASSVRGETQYF. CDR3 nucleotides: TGTGCCAGCAGCGTCCGAGGGGAGACCCAGTACTTC.

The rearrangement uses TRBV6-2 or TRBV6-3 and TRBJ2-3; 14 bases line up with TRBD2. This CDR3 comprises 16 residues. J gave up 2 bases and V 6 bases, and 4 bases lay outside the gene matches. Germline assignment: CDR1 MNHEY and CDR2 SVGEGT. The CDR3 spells CASSGTSGSATDTQYF. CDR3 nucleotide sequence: TGTGCCAGCAGCGGGACTAGCGGGAGTGCCACAGATACGCAGTATTTT.

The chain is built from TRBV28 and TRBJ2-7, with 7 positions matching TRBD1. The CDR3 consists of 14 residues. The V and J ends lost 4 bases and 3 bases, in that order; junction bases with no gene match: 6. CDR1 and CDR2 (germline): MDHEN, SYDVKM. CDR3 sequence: CASSYRGVGYEQYF. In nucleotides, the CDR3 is TGTGCCAGCAGTTACAGGGGTGTCGGCTACGAGCAGTACTTC.

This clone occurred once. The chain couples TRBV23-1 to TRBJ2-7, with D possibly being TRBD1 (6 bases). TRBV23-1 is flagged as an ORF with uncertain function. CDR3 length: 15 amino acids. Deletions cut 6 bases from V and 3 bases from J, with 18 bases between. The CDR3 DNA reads TGCGCCAGCAGCCAGAGCGAGGGGGACCTCTACGAGCAGTACTTC. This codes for CASSQSEGDLYEQYF.

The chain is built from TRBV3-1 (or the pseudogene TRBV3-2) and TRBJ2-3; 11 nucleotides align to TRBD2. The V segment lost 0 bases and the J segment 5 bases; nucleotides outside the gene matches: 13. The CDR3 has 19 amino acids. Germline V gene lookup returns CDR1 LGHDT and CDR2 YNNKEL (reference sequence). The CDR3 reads CASSQDRTMTSGKLDTQYF. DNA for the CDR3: TGTGCCAGCAGCCAAGATCGGACGATGACTAGCGGGAAGTTAGATACGCAGTATTTT.

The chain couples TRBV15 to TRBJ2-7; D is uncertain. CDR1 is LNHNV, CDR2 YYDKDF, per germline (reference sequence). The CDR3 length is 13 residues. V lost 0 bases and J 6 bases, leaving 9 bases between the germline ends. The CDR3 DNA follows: TGTGCCACCAGCAGAGATGTTACCGGCGAGCAGTACTTC. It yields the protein CATSRDVTGEQYF.

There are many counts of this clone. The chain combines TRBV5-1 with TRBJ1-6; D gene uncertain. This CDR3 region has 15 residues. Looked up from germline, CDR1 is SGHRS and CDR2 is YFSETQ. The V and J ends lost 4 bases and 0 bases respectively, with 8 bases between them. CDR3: CASSLRTSYNSPLHF. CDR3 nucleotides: TGCGCCAGCAGCCTAAGAACCTCCTATAATTCACCCCTCCACTTT.

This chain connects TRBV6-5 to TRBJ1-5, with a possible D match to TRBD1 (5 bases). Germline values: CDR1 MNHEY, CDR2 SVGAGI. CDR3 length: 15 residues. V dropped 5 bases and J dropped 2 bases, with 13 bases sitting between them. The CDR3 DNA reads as TGTGCCAGCAGTCCTATGGGGGGGGGCAATCAGCCCCAGCATTTT. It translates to CASSPMGGGNQPQHF.

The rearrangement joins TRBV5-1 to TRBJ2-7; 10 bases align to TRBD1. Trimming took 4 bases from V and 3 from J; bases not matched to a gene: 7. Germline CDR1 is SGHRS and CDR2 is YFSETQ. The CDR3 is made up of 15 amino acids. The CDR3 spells CASSLWTGGDYEQYF. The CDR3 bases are TGCGCCAGCAGCCTGTGGACAGGGGGGGACTACGAGCAGTACTTC.

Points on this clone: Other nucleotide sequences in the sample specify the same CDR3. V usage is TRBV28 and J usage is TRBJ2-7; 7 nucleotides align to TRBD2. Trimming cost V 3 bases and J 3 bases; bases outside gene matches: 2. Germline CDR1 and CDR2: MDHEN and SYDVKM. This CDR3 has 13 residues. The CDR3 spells CASSFGGSYEQYF. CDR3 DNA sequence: TGTGCCAGCAGTTTTGGCGGGAGCTACGAGCAGTACTTC.

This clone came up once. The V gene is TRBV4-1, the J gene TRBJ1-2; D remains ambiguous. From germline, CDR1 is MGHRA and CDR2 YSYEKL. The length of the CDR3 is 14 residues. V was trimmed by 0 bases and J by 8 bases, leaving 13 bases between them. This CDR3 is CASSQEGGLGGYTF. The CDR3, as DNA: TGCGCCAGCAGCCAAGAAGGAGGGCTCGGCGGCTACACCTTC.

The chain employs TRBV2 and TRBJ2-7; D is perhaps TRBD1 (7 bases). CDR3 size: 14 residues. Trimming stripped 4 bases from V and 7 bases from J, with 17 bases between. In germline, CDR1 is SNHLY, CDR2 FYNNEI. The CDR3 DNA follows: TGTGCCAGCAGTGGATACAAGGGGGCGGGGGAGCAGTACTTC. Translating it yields CASSGYKGAGEQYF.